This TCR beta chain was documented in a study of shared clonotypes between healthy human individuals. CD45RO negativity and positive selection for CCR7 defined naive CD8 cells, a population that excluded terminally differentiated effector memory CD45RA+ cells. The table came from immunoSEQ multiplex PCR; TCRdb's copy has only in-frame clones and leaves some out. The profile shows more than 600,000 clones, 92% of them singletons. Trimming removed 3 bases at V and 0 bases at J, with 2 bases between. The CDR3 runs 12 residues. Germline-derived CDR1 and CDR2 are SGHKS and YYEKEE (reference sequence). The V call is TRBV5-5, the J call TRBJ2-3, with no clear D. This receptor was identified in a man aged 25 to 45 in good health. Sequencing was carried out using naive CD8+ T cells sorted from blood. CDR3: CASSSSTDTQYF. The DNA of the CDR3 is TGTGCCAGCAGCTCCAGCACAGATACGCAGTATTTT.